One and the same sample provided the 9 T cell receptor beta chains below, sequenced in a study of blood T cell repertoires in COVID-19 (dated by TCRdb to the early 2020s). The protocol used for the library was the immunoSEQ multiplex PCR assay. As stored in TCRdb, this immuneACCESS dataset retains in-frame rearrangements with V and J assigned. A fraction of the clones does not appear; measured against another copy, unresolved V genes explain less than half of the discrepancy, and the remainder lacks a known reason. In this sample the table shows under 300,000 clones, around 90% of which occur a single time. Of the sample, about 1.5% is held by the ten largest clones. The sequencing sample was made of PBMCs or T cells enriched from blood (not recorded which). These receptor sequences come from a woman aged 50 to 60 who had recovered from COVID-19.

The chain recombines TRBV27 with TRBJ2-7; 15 nucleotides match TRBD2. Trimming cost V 0 bases and J 3 bases; bases outside gene matches: 3. The CDR3 is made up of 17 amino acids. Germline V CDR1 and CDR2: MNHEY, SMNVEV (reference sequence). DNA of the CDR3: TGTGCCAGCAGTTTATCGGGACTAGCGGGAGGTTACTACGAGCAGTACTTC. Its translation: CASSLSGLAGGYYEQYF.

V and J are TRBV29-1 and TRBJ1-2; TRBD1 matches 10 bases. The V segment lost 3 bases and the J segment 4 bases; nucleotides outside the gene matches: 8. Germline V gene sequence: CDR1 SQVTM, CDR2 ANQGSEA. The CDR3 covers 15 residues. Written as DNA, the CDR3 is TGCAGCGTTGACCCGACAGGGGGCGGGGGCTATGGCTACACCTTC. Translated, it gives CSVDPTGGGGYGYTF.

J is TRBJ1-2 and V is TRBV6-5; 9 nucleotides agree with TRBD1. The ends lost 6 bases at V and 2 bases at J; junction bases unmatched: 4. Germline V gene lookup returns CDR1 MNHEY and CDR2 SVGAGI. CDR3 length: 14 residues. The CDR3 DNA reads TGTGCCAGCAGCTGGGACAGGGCAAACTATGGCTACACCTTC. As protein: CASSWDRANYGYTF.

The J gene is TRBJ2-2, the V gene TRBV28, with D maybe TRBD1 (7 bases). The germline V gene has CDR1 MDHEN and CDR2 SYDVKM. With 9 bases removed from V and 6 bases from J, the gap between germline ends came to 14 bases. The CDR3 is made up of 13 amino acids. CDR3 residues: CASSTGEAGELFF. The CDR3 nucleotides read TGTGCCAGTAGCACAGGGGAGGCCGGGGAGCTGTTTTTT.

This sequence joins TRBV11-1 and TRBJ2-1; a weak D match, TRBD2 (6 bases). The CDR3 covers 14 residues. The ends were cut back, 2 bases at V and 9 bases at J, with 14 bases in the middle. Germline CDR1 is SGHAT and CDR2 is FQDESV (reference sequence). CDR3 in amino acids: CASSLFRSGREQFF. CDR3 sequence (DNA): TGTGCCAGCAGCTTATTTCGGAGCGGGCGTGAGCAGTTCTTC.

The CDR3 DNA is TGTGCCACCAGCAGAGATTGGGTCTTCGGCGGGGGCTACGAGCAGTACTTC. Translating it yields CATSRDWVFGGGYEQYF. The chain employs TRBV15 and TRBJ2-7, with 7 bases identical to TRBD2. Germline V CDR1 and CDR2: LNHNV, YYDKDF (reference sequence). The CDR3 spans 17 residues. The trim removed 0 bases at V and 3 bases at J, leaving 11 bases unmatched.

V gene TRBV27 combines with J gene TRBJ1-5; 10 bases fit TRBD1. The germline CDR1 and CDR2 sequences are MNHEY and SMNVEV (reference sequence). This CDR3 is built from 16 residues. V lost 5 bases, J lost 5 bases, and 9 bases stayed unmatched. The CDR3, as DNA: TGTGCCAGCAGTCCGGACAGGGGGAGACGGGATCAGCCCCAGCATTTT. Translating it yields CASSPDRGRRDQPQHF.

The genes are TRBV7-9 and TRBJ2-7, with 9 bases that match TRBD1. Germline values: CDR1 SEHNR, CDR2 FQNEAQ (reference sequence). Trimming removed 5 bases from V and 3 bases from J; junction bases left unmatched: 2. This CDR3 has 13 residues. The CDR3 DNA follows: TGTGCCAGCAGCGGGACAGGGAACTACGAGCAGTACTTC. Translated: CASSGTGNYEQYF.

The rearrangement links TRBV19 to TRBJ2-2; 10 bases agree with TRBD2. The CDR3 extends over 15 amino acids. CDR1 and CDR2 from the germline V gene are LNHDA and SQIVND (reference sequence). V lost 6 bases and J lost 4; bases outside the gene matches: 5. CDR3 region: CASRGPSGSTGELFF. The CDR3 coding sequence is TGTGCCAGTAGAGGGCCTAGCGGGAGCACCGGGGAGCTGTTTTTT.